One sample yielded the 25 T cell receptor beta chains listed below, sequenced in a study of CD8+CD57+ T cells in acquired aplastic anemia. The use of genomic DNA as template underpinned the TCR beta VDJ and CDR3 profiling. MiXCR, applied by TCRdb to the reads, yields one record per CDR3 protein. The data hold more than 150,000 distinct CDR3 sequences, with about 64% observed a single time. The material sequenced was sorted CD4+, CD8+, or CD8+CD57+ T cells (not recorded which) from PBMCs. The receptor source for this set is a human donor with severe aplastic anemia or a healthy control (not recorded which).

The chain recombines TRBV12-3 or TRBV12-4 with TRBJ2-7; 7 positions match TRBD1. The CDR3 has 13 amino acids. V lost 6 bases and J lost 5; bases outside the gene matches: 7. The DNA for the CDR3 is TGTGCCAGCAGCCGCCCGACAGGGAACGAGCAGTACTTC. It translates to CASSRPTGNEQYF.

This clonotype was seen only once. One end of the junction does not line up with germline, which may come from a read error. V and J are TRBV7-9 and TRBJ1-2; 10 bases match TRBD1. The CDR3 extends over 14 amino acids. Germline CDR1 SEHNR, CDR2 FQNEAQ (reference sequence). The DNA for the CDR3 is TGCGCCAGCAGCTTGGAGACAGGGGGCGATGGCTACACCTTC. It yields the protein CASSLETGGDGYTF.

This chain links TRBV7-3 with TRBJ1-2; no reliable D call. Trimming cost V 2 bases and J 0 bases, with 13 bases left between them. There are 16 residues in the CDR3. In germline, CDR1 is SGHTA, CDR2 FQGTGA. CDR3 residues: CASSLDGNTTNYGYTF. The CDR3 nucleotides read TGTGCCAGCAGCTTAGACGGGAACACCACTAACTATGGCTACACCTTC.

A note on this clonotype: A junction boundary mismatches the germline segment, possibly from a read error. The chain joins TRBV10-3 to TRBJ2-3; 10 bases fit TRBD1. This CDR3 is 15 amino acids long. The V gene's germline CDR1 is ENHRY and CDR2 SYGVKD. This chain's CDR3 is CTISESGDRGDTQYF. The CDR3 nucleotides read TGTACCATCAGTGAGTCGGGGGACAGGGGAGATACGCAGTATTTT.

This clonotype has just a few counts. The CDR3 loop reads CASSLSGTGVEQYF. The CDR3 bases are TGTGCCAGCAGCTTATCCGGGACAGGGGTCGAGCAGTACTTC. The chain uses TRBV7-2 and TRBJ2-7; TRBD1 aligns across 10 bases. The germline V gene encodes CDR1 SGHTA and CDR2 FQGNSA. V lost 2 bases to trimming and J lost 6 bases; unmatched junction nucleotides: 4. The CDR3 loop spans 14 amino acids.

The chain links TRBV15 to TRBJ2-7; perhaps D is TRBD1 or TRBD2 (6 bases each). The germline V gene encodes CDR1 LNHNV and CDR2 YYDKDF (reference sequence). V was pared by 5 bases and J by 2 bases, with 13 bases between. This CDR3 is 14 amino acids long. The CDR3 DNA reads TGTGCCACCAGCGGAGGGGACACTCCCTACGAGCAGTACTTC. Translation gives CATSGGDTPYEQYF.

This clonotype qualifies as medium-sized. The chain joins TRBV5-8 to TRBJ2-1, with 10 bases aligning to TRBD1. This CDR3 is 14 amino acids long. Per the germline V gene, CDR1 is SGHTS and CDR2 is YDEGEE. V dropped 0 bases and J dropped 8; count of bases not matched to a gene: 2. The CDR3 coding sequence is TGTGCCAGCAGCTTGGCCGGACAGGGGGATGAGCAGTTCTTC. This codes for CASSLAGQGDEQFF.

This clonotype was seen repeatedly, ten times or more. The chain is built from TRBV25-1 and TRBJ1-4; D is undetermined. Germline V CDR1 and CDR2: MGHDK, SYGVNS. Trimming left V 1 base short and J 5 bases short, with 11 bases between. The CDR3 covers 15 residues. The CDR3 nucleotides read TGTGCCAGCAGTGAATCCGTACGGGTGAATGAAAAACTGTTTTTT. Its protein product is CASSESVRVNEKLFF. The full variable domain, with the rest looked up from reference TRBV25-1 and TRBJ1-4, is EADIYQTPRYLVIGTGKKITLECSQTMGHDKMYWYQQDPGMELHLIHYSYGVNSTEKGDLSSESTVSRIRTEHFPLTLESARPSHTSQYLCASSESVRVNEKLFFGSGTQLSVL.

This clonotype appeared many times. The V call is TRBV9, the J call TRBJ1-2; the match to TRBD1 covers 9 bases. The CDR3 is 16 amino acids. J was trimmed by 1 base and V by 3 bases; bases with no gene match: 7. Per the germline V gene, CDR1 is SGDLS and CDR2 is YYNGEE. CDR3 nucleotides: TGTGCCAGCAGCGGATGGACAGGGGAGTATAACTATGGCTACACCTTC. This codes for CASSGWTGEYNYGYTF.

CDR3 coding DNA: TGTGCCAGCAGTGACAGGGATAATGAAGCTTTCTTT. Amino acids: CASSDRDNEAFF. The V and J genes are TRBV6-4 and TRBJ1-1, with no clear D. Trimming took off 2 bases at V and 7 bases at J, with 8 bases between the two ends. This CDR3 region has 12 residues. CDR1 MRHNA and CDR2 SNTAGT come from the germline V gene.

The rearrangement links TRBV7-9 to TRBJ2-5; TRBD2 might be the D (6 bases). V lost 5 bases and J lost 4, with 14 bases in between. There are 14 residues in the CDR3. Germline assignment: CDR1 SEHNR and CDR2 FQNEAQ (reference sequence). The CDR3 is CASSHPAGIETQYF. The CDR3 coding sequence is TGTGCCAGCAGCCACCCGGCGGGGATAGAGACCCAGTACTTC.

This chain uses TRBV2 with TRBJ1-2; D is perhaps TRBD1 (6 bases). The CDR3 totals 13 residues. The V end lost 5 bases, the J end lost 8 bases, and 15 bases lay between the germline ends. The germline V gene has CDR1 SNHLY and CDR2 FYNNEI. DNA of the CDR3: TGTGCCAGCAGTACTCAGGGGAAGTGGGGCTACACCTTC. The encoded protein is CASSTQGKWGYTF. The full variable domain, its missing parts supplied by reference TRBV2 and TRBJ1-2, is EPEVTQTPSHQVTQMGQEVILRCVPISNHLYFYWYRQILGQKVEFLVSFYNNEISEKSEIFDDQFSVERPDGSNFTLKIRSTKLEDSAMYFCASSTQGKWGYTFGSGTRLTVV.

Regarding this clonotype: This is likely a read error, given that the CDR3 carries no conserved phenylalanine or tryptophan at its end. The CDR3 loop is CASAVGQGGGYTL. The CDR3 nucleotides read TGTGCCAGTGCCGTGGGACAGGGCGGTGGCTACACCCTC. The J gene is TRBJ1-2, the V gene TRBV28; 9 nucleotides line up with TRBD1. The V gene's germline CDR1 is MDHEN and CDR2 SYDVKM. J lost 7 bases, V lost 9 bases, and 9 bases had no gene match. This CDR3 spans 13 amino acids.

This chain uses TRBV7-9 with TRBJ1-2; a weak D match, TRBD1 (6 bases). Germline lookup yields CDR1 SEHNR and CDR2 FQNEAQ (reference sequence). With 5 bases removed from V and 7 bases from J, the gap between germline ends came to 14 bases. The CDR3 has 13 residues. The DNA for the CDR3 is TGTGCCAGCAGCACTACAGGGAAAATTGGCTACACCTTC. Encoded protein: CASSTTGKIGYTF.

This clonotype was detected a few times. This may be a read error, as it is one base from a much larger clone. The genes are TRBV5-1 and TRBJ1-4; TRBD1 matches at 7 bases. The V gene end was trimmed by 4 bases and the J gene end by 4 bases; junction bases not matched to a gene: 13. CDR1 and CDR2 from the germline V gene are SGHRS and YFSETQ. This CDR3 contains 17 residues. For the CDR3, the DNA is TGCGCCAGCAGCCCTGCCAGGGGGGAAGCGGGTAATGAAAAACTGTTTTTT. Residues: CASSPARGEAGNEKLFF.

Written as DNA, the CDR3 is TGCAGTGCGCTGCCCCGCAGGGGTCAGCCCCAGCATTTT. Its translation is CSALPRRGQPQHF. V gene TRBV20-1 combines with J gene TRBJ1-5, with D tentatively TRBD1 (6 bases). The CDR3 has 13 residues. Per the germline V gene, CDR1 is DFQATT and CDR2 is SNEGSKA (reference sequence). V lost 6 bases and J 6 bases, leaving 15 bases between the germline ends.

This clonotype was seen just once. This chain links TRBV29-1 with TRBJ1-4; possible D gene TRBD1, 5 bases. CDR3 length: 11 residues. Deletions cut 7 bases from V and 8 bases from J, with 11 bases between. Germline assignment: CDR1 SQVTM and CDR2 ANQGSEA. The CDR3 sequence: CSGQGREKLFF. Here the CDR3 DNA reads TGCAGCGGGCAGGGTCGGGAAAAACTGTTTTTT.

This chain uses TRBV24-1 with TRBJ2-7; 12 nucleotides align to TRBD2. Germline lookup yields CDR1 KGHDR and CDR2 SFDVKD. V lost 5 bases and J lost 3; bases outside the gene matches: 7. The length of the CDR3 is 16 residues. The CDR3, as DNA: TGTGCCACCAGTGCCCTCGGGACTAGCGGGCTCTACGAGCAGTACTTC. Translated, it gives CATSALGTSGLYEQYF.

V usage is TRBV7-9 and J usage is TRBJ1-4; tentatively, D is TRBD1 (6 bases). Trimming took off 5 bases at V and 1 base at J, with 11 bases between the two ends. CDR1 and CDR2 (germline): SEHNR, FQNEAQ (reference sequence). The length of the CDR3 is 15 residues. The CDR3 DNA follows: TGTGCCAGCAGCCAAAGGGGGGTAACTAATGAAAAACTGTTTTTT. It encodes CASSQRGVTNEKLFF.

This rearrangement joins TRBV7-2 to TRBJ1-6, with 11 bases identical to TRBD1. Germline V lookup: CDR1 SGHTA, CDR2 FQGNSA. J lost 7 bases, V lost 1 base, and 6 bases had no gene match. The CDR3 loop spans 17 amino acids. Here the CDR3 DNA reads TGTGCCAGCAGCTTAGGAGGGACAGGGGGTCCGAATTCACCCCTCCACTTT. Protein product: CASSLGGTGGPNSPLHF. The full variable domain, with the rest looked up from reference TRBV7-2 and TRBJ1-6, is GAGVSQSPSNKVTEKGKDVELRCDPISGHTALYWYRQSLGQGLEFLIYFQGNSAPDKSGLPSDRFSAERTGGSVSTLTIQRTQQEDSAVYLCASSLGGTGGPNSPLHFGNGTRLTVT.

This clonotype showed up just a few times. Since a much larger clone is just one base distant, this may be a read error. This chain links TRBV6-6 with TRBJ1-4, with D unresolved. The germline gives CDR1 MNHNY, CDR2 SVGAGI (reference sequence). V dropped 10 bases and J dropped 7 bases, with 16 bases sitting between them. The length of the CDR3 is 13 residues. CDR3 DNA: TGTGCCAACGCGTATAGGGATACTGAAAAACTGTTTTTT. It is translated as CANAYRDTEKLFF.

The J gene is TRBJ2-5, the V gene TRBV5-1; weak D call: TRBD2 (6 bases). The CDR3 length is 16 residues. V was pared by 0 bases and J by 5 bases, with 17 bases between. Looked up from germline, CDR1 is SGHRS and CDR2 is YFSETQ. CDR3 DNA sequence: TGCGCCAGCAGCTTGGAACCGGGAGTGGGTGGGGAGACCCAGTACTTC. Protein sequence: CASSLEPGVGGETQYF.

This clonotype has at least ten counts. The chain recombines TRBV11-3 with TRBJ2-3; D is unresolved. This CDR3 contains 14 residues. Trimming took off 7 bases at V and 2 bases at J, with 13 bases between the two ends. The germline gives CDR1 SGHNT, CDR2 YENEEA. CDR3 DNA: TGTGCCAGCACCCCAGTGCTGGACACAGATACGCAGTATTTT. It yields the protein CASTPVLDTDTQYF.

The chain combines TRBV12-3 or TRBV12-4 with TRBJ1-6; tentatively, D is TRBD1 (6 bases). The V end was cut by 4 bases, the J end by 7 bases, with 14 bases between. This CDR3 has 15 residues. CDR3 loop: CASSYLQGPNSPLHF. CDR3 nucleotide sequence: TGTGCCAGCAGTTATTTACAGGGACCCAATTCACCCCTCCACTTT.

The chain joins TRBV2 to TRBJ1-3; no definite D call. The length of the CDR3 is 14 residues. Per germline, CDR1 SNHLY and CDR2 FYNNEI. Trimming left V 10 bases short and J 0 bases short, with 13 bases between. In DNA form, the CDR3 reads TGTGCCACCCAACCGAGCTTCTCTGGAAACACCATATATTTT. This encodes CATQPSFSGNTIYF.